This record looks at one T cell receptor (beta chain) sequence and its context. This entry is derived from a study of patients and donors after allogeneic stem cell transplantation. One entry per CDR3 protein, called by TCRdb with MiXCR from the RT-PCR reads. Altogether 150,000 to 200,000 distinct CDR3 sequences are present, approximately 24% being singletons, with the ten largest covering 25% to 30%. The sequence came from a human donor who was either an allogeneic HSCT recipient or a stem cell or donor lymphocyte infusion donor (not recorded which). It is not recorded whose cells these are; they may come from a transplant donor. Material for sequencing was blood, either unsorted or a sorted T cell fraction (not recorded which).

The CDR3 here is CATSNLPRGSGGPYNEQFF. For the CDR3, the DNA is TGTGCCACCAGCAACCTACCCAGGGGTAGCGGGGGGCCCTACAATGAGCAGTTCTTC. The chain employs TRBV15 and TRBJ2-1, with 10 nucleotides matching TRBD2. Losses at the gene ends were 4 bases for V and 2 bases for J; bases not matched to a gene: 14. Germline lookup yields CDR1 LNHNV and CDR2 YYDKDF (reference sequence). This CDR3 has 19 amino acids.